This T cell receptor (beta chain) was sequenced during a study of CD8+CD57+ T cells in acquired aplastic anemia. Germline CDR1 MRHNA, CDR2 SNTAGT. The V end lost 4 bases, the J end lost 0 bases, and 16 bases lay between the germline ends. The CDR3 loop spans 17 amino acids. Genomic DNA was employed as the template in profiling TCR beta VDJ and CDR3. TCRdb reanalysed the reads using MiXCR and keeps one entry per CDR3 protein. The sample records about 190,000 distinct CDR3 sequences, 54% being singletons. Sequencing input: sorted CD4+, CD8+, or CD8+CD57+ T cells (not recorded which) from PBMCs. The chain links TRBV6-4 to TRBJ2-1; D ambiguous. This TCR was sampled from a human donor in good health, serving as a control. The CDR3 protein is CASSAPTKTCSYNEQFF. Here the CDR3 DNA reads TGTGCCAGCAGTGCCCCAACCAAGACATGCTCCTACAATGAGCAGTTCTTC.